This paragraph covers one TCR beta chain sequence. Its matching antigen is unknown. The germline V gene has CDR1 SGHRS and CDR2 YFSETQ. The CDR3 contains 16 residues. Between the trimmed V and J ends, which lost 3 bases and 2 bases, there was a span of 17 bases. This sample was taken from a study of cytomegalovirus exposure and HLA in healthy donors. It was with 60 Vbeta and 13 Jbeta primers that the PCR ran. Assay: immunoSEQ multiplex PCR; the TCRdb copy retains only in-frame clones and omits some. The table lists 100,000 to 150,000 clones, around 78% of them singletons. Study-wide results and caveats: It is likely that the observed cluster of highly shared sequence variants was a sequencing artifact. The study flagged some 170 TCR beta chains as cytomegalovirus-associated. After further analysis at a later stage, 16,951 TCR beta sequences were associated with HLA alleles at 0.05 false discovery rate.

The sequence was collected from a woman aged 18-30 years in good health and CMV-seronegative. The sequenced sample was PBMCs. The chain combines TRBV5-1 with TRBJ2-5, with D possibly being TRBD1 (6 bases). For the CDR3, the DNA is TGCGCCAGCAGCTCAGGCTGGCGAGGACAGCAAGAGACCCAGTACTTC. It is translated as CASSSGWRGQQETQYF.